These 30 T cell receptor beta chains came from one sample sequenced in a study of blood T cell repertoires in COVID-19. Here immunoSEQ multiplex PCR was the method, and the copy in TCRdb shows in-frame clones only, minus some. Of around 97,000 clones in the sample, 84% were seen once. The specimen sequenced was peripheral blood. Every receptor here comes from a human donor in a cohort sampled during active or convalescent COVID-19.

This chain joins TRBV20-1 and TRBJ2-7, with 9 positions matching TRBD2. This CDR3 contains 14 residues. The V and J ends lost 3 bases and 5 bases, in that order; junction bases with no gene match: 8. Germline CDR1 is DFQATT and CDR2 is SNEGSKA (reference sequence). Here the CDR3 reads CSASSASGVNEQYF. CDR3 nucleotide sequence: TGCAGTGCTAGTTCTGCTAGCGGGGTCAACGAGCAGTACTTC.

The gene calls are TRBV5-4 and TRBJ1-2; D not certain. V was pared by 2 bases and J by 1 base, with 9 bases between. CDR3 length: 14 residues. Germline lookup yields CDR1 SGHNT and CDR2 YYREEE (reference sequence). As DNA, the CDR3 is TGTGCCAGCAGCTTCGGGTCAAATAACTATGGCTACACCTTC. As protein: CASSFGSNNYGYTF.

V gene TRBV13 combines with J gene TRBJ2-3; TRBD2 aligns across 7 bases. This CDR3 comprises 16 residues. Unmatched junction bases numbered 5, after V lost 1 base and J lost 1 base. Germline V gene sequence: CDR1 PRHDT, CDR2 FYEKMQ (reference sequence). CDR3: CASSLARGRGTDTQYF. The CDR3 coding sequence is TGTGCCAGCAGCTTAGCCCGGGGGAGGGGCACAGATACGCAGTATTTT.

The V and J genes are TRBV3-1 (or the pseudogene TRBV3-2) and TRBJ1-3; no clear D. CDR1 and CDR2 (germline): LGHDT, YNNKEL (reference sequence). V was cut by 1 base and J by 8 bases, with 6 bases left in between. This CDR3 comprises 12 residues. The CDR3 is CASSQGADTIYF. CDR3 DNA sequence: TGTGCCAGCAGCCAAGGCGCGGACACCATATATTTT.

The chain employs TRBV7-3 and TRBJ2-3; 10 positions agree with TRBD1. V lost 2 bases, J lost 6 bases, and 8 bases stayed unmatched. The germline V gene encodes CDR1 SGHTA and CDR2 FQGTGA. The CDR3 length is 16 residues. The CDR3 region has the DNA TGTGCCAGCAGCTTACAACGGACAGGGGGATTGGATACGCAGTATTTT. Residues: CASSLQRTGGLDTQYF.

This chain links TRBV7-9 with TRBJ1-1, with a possible D match to TRBD1 (5 bases). The CDR3 is made up of 17 amino acids. Trimming removed 6 bases from V and 5 bases from J, with 25 bases in between. The V gene's germline CDR1 is SEHNR and CDR2 FQNEAQ (reference sequence). The CDR3: CASRGWDLDGLGTEAFF. The CDR3 DNA is TGTGCCAGCAGGGGTTGGGACTTGGACGGTCTTGGGACTGAAGCTTTCTTT.

The J gene is TRBJ1-2, the V gene TRBV5-3; 7 nucleotides agree with TRBD1. TRBV5-3 is identified as an open reading frame with a role that is uncertain. This CDR3 contains 16 residues. Unmatched junction bases numbered 9, after V lost 4 bases and J lost 0 bases. CDR3 protein: CARSPLQGLPNYGYTF. CDR3 nucleotide sequence: TGTGCCAGAAGCCCGTTACAGGGGCTCCCTAACTATGGCTACACCTTC.

The chain joins TRBV9 to TRBJ1-2; 8 positions agree with TRBD1. Germline V gene lookup returns CDR1 SGDLS and CDR2 YYNGEE. J was trimmed by 3 bases and V by 2 bases; bases with no gene match: 3. The CDR3 covers 14 residues. The chain's CDR3 is CASSVRQGHYGYTF. Here the CDR3 DNA reads TGTGCCAGCAGCGTTAGACAGGGGCACTATGGCTACACCTTC. Variable domain in full (rest from reference TRBV9 and TRBJ1-2): DSGVTQTPKHLITATGQRVTLRCSPRSGDLSVYWYQQSLDQGLQFLIQYYNGEERAKGNILERFSAQQFPDLHSELNLSSLELGDSALYFCASSVRQGHYGYTFGSGTRLTVV.

CDR3 protein: CASSQGTASYEQYF. CDR3 nucleotide sequence: TGCGCCAGCAGCCAAGGGACAGCTTCCTACGAGCAGTACTTC. The rearrangement joins TRBV4-1 to TRBJ2-7; D might be TRBD1 (6 bases). Trimming pared 1 base from V and 1 base from J, leaving 8 bases between. Germline loops: CDR1 MGHRA, CDR2 YSYEKL. The CDR3 sequence is 14 residues long.

This chain joins TRBV4-1 and TRBJ2-3, with 8 nucleotides matching TRBD2. Germline V gene lookup returns CDR1 MGHRA and CDR2 YSYEKL. J lost 2 bases, V lost 4 bases, and 5 bases had no gene match. The length of the CDR3 is 15 residues. CDR3: CASSPIAGITDTQYF. CDR3 DNA: TGCGCCAGCAGCCCAATAGCGGGGATCACAGATACGCAGTATTTT.

In DNA form, the CDR3 reads TGTGCCAGTAGTATGGTATCGGGGGAGCAGTTCTTC. Encoded protein: CASSMVSGEQFF. The V gene is TRBV19, the J gene TRBJ2-1; TRBD2 is a possible D gene (5 bases). Germline V gene lookup returns CDR1 LNHDA and CDR2 SQIVND (reference sequence). The CDR3 spans 12 residues. The germline V and J ends were trimmed by 3 bases and 10 bases, with 10 bases remaining between them.

This chain connects TRBV14 to TRBJ2-5; 8 nucleotides match TRBD1. V dropped 0 bases and J dropped 4; count of bases not matched to a gene: 10. This CDR3 spans 17 amino acids. Germline CDR1 is SGHDN and CDR2 is FVKESK. The CDR3 DNA reads TGTGCCAGCAGCCAAGAAAGTTTTCGGACAGGGAGAGAGACCCAGTACTTC. Translated, it gives CASSQESFRTGRETQYF.

The rearrangement joins TRBV18 to TRBJ2-5, with 9 nucleotides matching TRBD2. From germline, CDR1 is KGHSH and CDR2 LQKENI. CDR3 size: 14 residues. Trimming at V came to 2 bases and at J to 2 bases, leaving 0 bases not matched to a gene. The CDR3 DNA follows: TGTGCCAGCTCACCAGCGGGGGGGCAAGAGACCCAGTACTTC. Its protein is CASSPAGGQETQYF. The full variable domain, with the rest looked up from reference TRBV18 and TRBJ2-5, is NAGVMQNPRHLVRRRGQEARLRCSPMKGHSHVYWYRQLPEEGLKFMVYLQKENIIDESGMPKERFSAEFPKEGPSILRIQQVVRGDSAAYFCASSPAGGQETQYFGPGTRLLVL.

This chain connects TRBV19 to TRBJ2-3, with 7 bases fitting TRBD1. J lost 2 bases, V lost 8 bases, and 13 bases had no gene match. Germline values: CDR1 LNHDA, CDR2 SQIVND (reference sequence). This CDR3 spans 16 amino acids. Here the CDR3 reads CASADRLRIATDTQYF. The CDR3 coding sequence is TGTGCCAGTGCGGACAGGTTAAGGATCGCCACAGATACGCAGTATTTT.

This chain uses TRBV5-1 with TRBJ2-7, with TRBD1 matching over 9 bases. J gave up 2 bases and V 0 bases, and 3 bases lay outside the gene matches. Germline lookup yields CDR1 SGHRS and CDR2 YFSETQ. CDR3 length: 15 amino acids. CDR3 region: CASSLGGTGTYEQYF. The CDR3, as DNA: TGCGCCAGCAGCTTGGGAGGGACAGGGACCTACGAGCAGTACTTC.

The chain employs TRBV9 and TRBJ1-2; D might be TRBD1 (5 bases). V was clipped by 3 bases and J by 5 bases, with 17 bases between them. CDR1 is SGDLS and CDR2 is YYNGEE in the germline V gene. This CDR3 comprises 15 residues. This chain's CDR3 is CASSAKPDSWYGYTF. The CDR3 bases are TGTGCCAGCAGCGCGAAACCCGACAGTTGGTATGGCTACACCTTC.

The rearrangement uses TRBV29-1 and TRBJ2-1, with 7 bases lining up with TRBD2. V lost 4 bases, J lost 2 bases, and 5 bases stayed unmatched. The CDR3 consists of 14 residues. CDR1 SQVTM and CDR2 ANQGSEA come from the germline V gene. CDR3 sequence reads: CSVVGGGTYNEQFF. In nucleotides, the CDR3 is TGCAGCGTTGTTGGCGGGGGAACCTACAATGAGCAGTTCTTC.

The gene calls are TRBV3-1 (or the pseudogene TRBV3-2) and TRBJ2-7, with 7 positions matching TRBD2. V lost 0 bases, J lost 1 base, and 15 bases stayed unmatched. CDR1 and CDR2 from the germline V gene are LGHDT and YNNKEL (reference sequence). This CDR3 is built from 19 residues. The CDR3 coding sequence is TGTGCCAGCAGCCAAGACTACTCGCTAGGGTCGGGGGGATCCTACGAGCAGTACTTC. Protein sequence: CASSQDYSLGSGGSYEQYF.

This chain joins TRBV30 and TRBJ1-1; the D gene is possibly TRBD1 (6 bases). Trimming removed 0 bases at V and 5 bases at J, with 16 bases between. The CDR3 runs to 15 residues. Germline CDR1 is GTSNPN and CDR2 is SVGIG (reference sequence). The chain's CDR3 is CAWSVDSRGSTEAFF. DNA for the CDR3: TGTGCCTGGAGTGTCGACTCCAGGGGAAGTACTGAAGCTTTCTTT.

CDR3 DNA: TGTGCCAGCAGTCGTGCAGGGACAAACTATGGCTACACCTTC. Its protein is CASSRAGTNYGYTF. The rearrangement uses TRBV7-9 and TRBJ1-2; possible D gene TRBD1, 6 bases. The CDR3 sequence is 14 residues long. CDR1 and CDR2 (germline): SEHNR, FQNEAQ (reference sequence). Trimming cost V 6 bases and J 2 bases, with 13 bases left between them. Full variable domain (outside the CDR3, taken from reference TRBV7-9 and TRBJ1-2): DTGVSQNPRHKITKRGQNVTFRCDPISEHNRLYWYRQTLGQGPEFLTYFQNEAQLEKSRLLSDRFSAERPKGSFSTLEIQRTEQGDSAMYLCASSRAGTNYGYTFGSGTRLTVV.

The V gene is TRBV2, the J gene TRBJ2-2, with D possibly matching TRBD2 (7 bases). V was shortened by 10 bases and J by 2 bases, with 14 bases between the two germline ends. The CDR3 is 14 amino acids. CDR1 SNHLY and CDR2 FYNNEI come from the germline V gene. CDR3 sequence reads: CATKGGGNTGELFF. DNA for the CDR3: TGTGCCACCAAGGGGGGGGGTAACACCGGGGAGCTGTTTTTT.

The rearrangement links TRBV9 to TRBJ1-3; maybe TRBD1 (6 bases). Germline V gene sequence: CDR1 SGDLS, CDR2 YYNGEE. V lost 0 bases, J lost 3 bases, and 7 bases lay in between. The CDR3 length is 14 residues. The CDR3 loop is CASSVDRVGNTIYF. The CDR3 nucleotides are TGTGCCAGCAGCGTAGACAGGGTTGGAAACACCATATATTTT.

The rearrangement links TRBV19 to TRBJ1-3; TRBD1 is a possible D gene (5 bases). This CDR3 comprises 16 residues. V was cut by 6 bases and J by 4 bases, with 19 bases left in between. Looked up from germline, CDR1 is LNHDA and CDR2 is SQIVND (reference sequence). The CDR3 loop reads CASSQPGGNSGNTIYF. CDR3 bases: TGTGCCAGTAGCCAACCTGGGGGGAATTCAGGAAACACCATATATTTT.

This chain links TRBV6-5 with TRBJ1-2, with a tentative D call TRBD1 (6 bases). This CDR3 contains 13 residues. Germline V gives CDR1 MNHEY, CDR2 SVGAGI. V shed 6 bases and J shed 4 bases, with 12 bases lying between them. The CDR3: CASSPDSTYGYTF. The CDR3, as DNA: TGTGCCAGCAGCCCGGACAGCACCTATGGCTACACCTTC.

The rearrangement uses TRBV4-2 and TRBJ2-6; D gene ambiguous. The CDR3 sequence is 17 residues long. CDR1 and CDR2 (germline): LGHNA, YNFKEQ. Trimming took off 1 base at V and 0 bases at J, with 10 bases between the two ends. The CDR3 protein is CASSQGLENSGANVLTF. CDR3 nucleotide sequence: TGTGCCAGCAGCCAAGGCTTGGAGAACTCTGGGGCCAACGTCCTGACTTTC.

The CDR3 loop reads CASSLDRNTEAFF. CDR3 in DNA: TGTGCCAGCAGCTTAGACAGAAACACTGAAGCTTTCTTT. The chain links TRBV7-2 to TRBJ1-1; D remains unclear. The CDR3 spans 13 residues. Germline CDR1 is SGHTA and CDR2 is FQGNSA. V lost 1 base and J lost 2, with 5 bases in between.

The V call is TRBV5-8, the J call TRBJ2-5; 7 nucleotides align to TRBD1. Germline assignment: CDR1 SGHTS and CDR2 YDEGEE. The V segment lost 2 bases and the J segment 3 bases; nucleotides outside the gene matches: 4. This CDR3 region has 14 residues. DNA for the CDR3: TGTGCCAGCAGCTTTAACAGGGGTAAAGAGACCCAGTACTTC. It is translated as CASSFNRGKETQYF.

The gene calls are TRBV10-3 and TRBJ2-1; 11 positions match TRBD1. The CDR3 extends over 13 amino acids. Germline V gene lookup returns CDR1 ENHRY and CDR2 SYGVKD. J gave up 8 bases and V 6 bases, and 3 bases lay outside the gene matches. This CDR3 reads CAIRGQGVDEQFF. DNA for the CDR3: TGTGCCATCAGGGGACAGGGGGTTGATGAGCAGTTCTTC.

The gene calls are TRBV2 and TRBJ1-2; 7 nucleotides match TRBD1. Germline V gene data show CDR1 as SNHLY and CDR2 as FYNNEI. With 5 bases clipped from V and 4 bases from J, the junction kept 7 bases outside the gene matches. The CDR3 runs to 14 residues. The CDR3 sequence is CASSWDSLTYGYTF. The CDR3 DNA reads TGTGCCAGCAGTTGGGACAGTCTGACCTATGGCTACACCTTC.

This clone was seen a few times. The gene calls are TRBV7-9 and TRBJ1-1, with D unclear. Trimming shortened V by 4 bases and J by 3 bases, and 15 bases separated the two germline ends. CDR3 size: 15 residues. The germline V gene encodes CDR1 SEHNR and CDR2 FQNEAQ (reference sequence). CDR3 region: CASSSRSWAHTEAFF. Here the CDR3 DNA reads TGTGCCAGCAGCTCCCGTTCCTGGGCCCACACTGAAGCTTTCTTT.